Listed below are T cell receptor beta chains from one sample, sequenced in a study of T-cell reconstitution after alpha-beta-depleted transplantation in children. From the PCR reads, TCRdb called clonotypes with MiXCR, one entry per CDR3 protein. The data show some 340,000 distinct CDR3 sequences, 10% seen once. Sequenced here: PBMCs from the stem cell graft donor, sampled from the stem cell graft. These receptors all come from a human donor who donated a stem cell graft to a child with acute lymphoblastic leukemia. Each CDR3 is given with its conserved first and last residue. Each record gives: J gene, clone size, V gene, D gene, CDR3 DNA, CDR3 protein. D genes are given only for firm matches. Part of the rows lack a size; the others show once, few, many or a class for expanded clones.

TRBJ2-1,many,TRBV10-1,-,TGCGCCAGCAGTCGGGATTTGAGCTCCTACAATGAGCAGTTCTTC,CASSRDLSSYNEQFF
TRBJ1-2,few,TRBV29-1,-,TGCAGCGTGTCGGGGTTCGGCTACACCTTC,CSVSGFGYTF
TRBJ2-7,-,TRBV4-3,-,TGCGCCAGCAGCCAAGATCGGGTCAGCCACGAGCAGTACTTC,CASSQDRVSHEQYF
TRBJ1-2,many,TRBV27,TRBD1,TGTGCCAGCAAAGGGTGGGACAGGGGTGGTGGCTACACCTTC,CASKGWDRGGGYTF
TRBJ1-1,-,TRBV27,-,TGTGCCAGCAGTCCGCGGACTGGGTCCTACGCCGCTGAAGCTTTCTTT,CASSPRTGSYAAEAFF
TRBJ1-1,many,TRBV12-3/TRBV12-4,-,TGTGCCAGCAGTTTGGCGGACAGTGATCGGACTGAAGCTTTCTTT,CASSLADSDRTEAFF
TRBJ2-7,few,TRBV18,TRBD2,TGTGCCAGCTCACTTACTAGCGGGAGTTTGTACGAGCAGTACTTC,CASSLTSGSLYEQYF
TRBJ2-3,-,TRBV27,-,TGTGCCAGCGGTTTATCCACCGCGGGGGATACGCAGTATTTT,CASGLSTAGDTQYF
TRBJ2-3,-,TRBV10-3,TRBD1,TGTGCCATCAGTGAACTGGGACAGGGGGCTGGAGATACGCAGTATTTT,CAISELGQGAGDTQYF
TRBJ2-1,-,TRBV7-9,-,TGTGCCAGCAGCCCGCCGGCAGGCCGAGAGAGGAACTACAATGAGCAGTTCTTC,CASSPPAGRERNYNEQFF
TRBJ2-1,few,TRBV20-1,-,TGCAGTGCTAGGCCAAGGAGTGAGCAGTTCTTC,CSARPRSEQFF
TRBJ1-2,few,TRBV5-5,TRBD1,TGTGCCAGCAGCTTGGAGGGGACAGGGGGCCTAGGCTACACCTTC,CASSLEGTGGLGYTF
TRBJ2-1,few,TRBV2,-,TGTGCCAGCAGTGAAGCTTTGTTAGATTCCCAATACAATGAGCAGTTCTTC,CASSEALLDSQYNEQFF
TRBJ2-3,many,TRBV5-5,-,TGTGCCAGCAGCTTGGTGGCCTCCACAGATACGCAGTATTTT,CASSLVASTDTQYF
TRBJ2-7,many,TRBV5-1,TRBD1,TGCGCCAGCAGCAGGACAGGGGACCTGGGTGAGCAGTACTTC,CASSRTGDLGEQYF
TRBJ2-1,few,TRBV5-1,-,TGCGCCAGCAGCCCCCCAGGTTTGGGGACGGACGGTGAGCAGTTCTTC,CASSPPGLGTDGEQFF
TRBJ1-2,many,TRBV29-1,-,TGCAGCGTTGTAGGGGGGAAGGGAAAACCTGGCTACACCTTC,CSVVGGKGKPGYTF
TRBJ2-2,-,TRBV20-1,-,TGCAGTGCTAAGGAAACTACCTTCACCGGGGAGCTGTTTTTT,CSAKETTFTGELFF
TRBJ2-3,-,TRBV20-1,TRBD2,TGCAGTGCTAGACAGCCTAGCGGGAGCGATACGCAGTATTTT,CSARQPSGSDTQYF
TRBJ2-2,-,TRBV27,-,TGTGCCAGCAGGTCGGGACTCCCGAACACCGGGGAGCTGTTTTTT,CASRSGLPNTGELFF
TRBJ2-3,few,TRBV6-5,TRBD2,TGTGCCAGCAGATACAGGGAGACTAGCGCGGAAGATACGCAGTATTTT,CASRYRETSAEDTQYF
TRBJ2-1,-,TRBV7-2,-,TGTGCCAGCAGCCCCACCTGGGCTCCTGAGCAGTTCTTC,CASSPTWAPEQFF
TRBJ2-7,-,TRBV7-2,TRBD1,TGTGCCAGCAGTGCCCCGAGGGCAGGGGGCCATGAGCAGTACTTC,CASSAPRAGGHEQYF
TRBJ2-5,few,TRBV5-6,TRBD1,TGTGCCAGCAGCTACCCCCCCGGCCTAGGGACAGACCAAGAGACCCAGTACTTC,CASSYPPGLGTDQETQYF
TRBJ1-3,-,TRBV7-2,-,TGTGCCAGCAGCTTCGGGGTGGCGTCTGGAAACACCATATATTTT,CASSFGVASGNTIYF
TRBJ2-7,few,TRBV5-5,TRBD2,TGTGCCAGCAGCTTGGAACTAGCGGTTACCTACGAGCAGTACTTC,CASSLELAVTYEQYF
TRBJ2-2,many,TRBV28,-,TGTGCCAGCAGTTGGGGCGGAGATACCGGGGAGCTGTTTTTT,CASSWGGDTGELFF
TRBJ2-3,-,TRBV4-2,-,TGTGCCAGCAGCCACCCCTATAGGGGAGATACGCAGTATTTT,CASSHPYRGDTQYF